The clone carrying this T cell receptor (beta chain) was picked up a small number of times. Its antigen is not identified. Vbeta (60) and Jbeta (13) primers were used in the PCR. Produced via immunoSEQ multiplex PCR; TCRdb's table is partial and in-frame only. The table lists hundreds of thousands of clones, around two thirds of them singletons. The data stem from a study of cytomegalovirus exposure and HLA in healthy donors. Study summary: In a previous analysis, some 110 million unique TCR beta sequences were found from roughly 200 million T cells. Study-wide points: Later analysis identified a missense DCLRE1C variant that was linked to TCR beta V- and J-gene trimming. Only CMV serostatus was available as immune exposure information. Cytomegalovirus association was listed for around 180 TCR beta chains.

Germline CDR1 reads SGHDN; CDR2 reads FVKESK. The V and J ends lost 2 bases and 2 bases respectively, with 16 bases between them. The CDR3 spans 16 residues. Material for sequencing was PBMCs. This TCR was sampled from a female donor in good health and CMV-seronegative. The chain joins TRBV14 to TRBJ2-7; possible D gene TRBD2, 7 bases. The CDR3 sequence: CASSQRIRGGAYEQYF. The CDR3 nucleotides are TGTGCCAGCAGCCAACGGATCCGAGGGGGGGCCTACGAGCAGTACTTC.